These T cell receptor beta chains were read from a single sample in a study of OX40 agonist ivuxolimab in advanced cancers. The repertoire was sequenced with immunoSEQ multiplex PCR; TCRdb's copy has only in-frame clones and lacks some. The sample contains about 45,000 clones, 84% of which appear only once. The sequencing used CD4+ or CD8+ T cells sorted from blood, collected in a trial of the OX40 agonist ivuxolimab. These receptor sequences come from an adult with an advanced solid tumor such as melanoma, head and neck, liver or kidney cancer. Each CDR3 is given with its conserved first and last residue. The D gene is left open where the match is weak. Clone sizes are given selectively: once, few, many, or a class where the clone is expanded.

j_call clone_size d_call v_call cdr3_nt cdr3_aa
TRBJ1-1 - - TRBV29-1 TGCAGCGTTTGGGCACAGGGAGTAAGTACTGAAGCTTTCTTT CSVWAQGVSTEAFF
TRBJ2-2 - - TRBV29-1 TGCAGCGTCGGTACGAACACCGGGGAGCTGTTTTTT CSVGTNTGELFF
TRBJ2-1 - TRBD2 TRBV11-2 TGTGCCAGCAGCCCTAATAGCGGGGCGGGGCACAATGAGCAGTTCTTC CASSPNSGAGHNEQFF
TRBJ2-1 - - TRBV6-6 TGTGCCAGCAGTTCCCCGGGCGCTTACAATGAGCAGTTCTTC CASSSPGAYNEQFF
TRBJ2-5 - - TRBV2 TGTGCCAGCCAATACAGCCCGGACTGGACCCAGTACTTC CASQYSPDWTQYF
TRBJ2-7 - - TRBV19 TGTGCCAGTAGTATCCGGCTAGACTCCTACGAGCAGTACTTC CASSIRLDSYEQYF
TRBJ2-2 - - TRBV30 TGTGCCTGGAATGCTCGGACAACAACTCGAGACACCGGGGAGCTGTTTTTT CAWNARTTTRDTGELFF
TRBJ1-1 once TRBD1 TRBV6-6 TGTGCCAGCAGTCGACAGGGCACTGAAGCTTTCTTT CASSRQGTEAFF
TRBJ1-1 - - TRBV5-1 TGCGCCAGCAGCACAGGGACAGAAGCTTTCTTT CASSTGTEAFF
TRBJ1-3 - - TRBV10-1 TGCGCCAGCAGTGCGGGCGGCAGGCGCTCTGGAAACACCATATATTTT CASSAGGRRSGNTIYF
TRBJ2-7 - - TRBV6-1 TGTGCCAGCAGACGGGTAGAGGCGGTGAACGAGCAGTACTTC CASRRVEAVNEQYF
TRBJ2-7 - - TRBV6-1 TGTGCCAGCAGTGGTTTCCAGTTCTCCTACGAGCAGTACTTC CASSGFQFSYEQYF
TRBJ1-1 - - TRBV6-5 TGTGCCAGCAGTTACTCTAGGGGAAACACTGAAGCTTTCTTT CASSYSRGNTEAFF
TRBJ1-6 - - TRBV5-6 TGTGCCAGCAGCTTGGACAGGGTCTCGTCTTCACCCCTCCACTTT CASSLDRVSSSPLHF
TRBJ2-3 - - TRBV7-9 TGTGCCAGCGGACCCGGGGCAGGGGGGACGCAGTATTTT CASGPGAGGTQYF
TRBJ2-5 - - TRBV5-1 TGCGCCAGCAGCCAGAGTAAAGAGACCCAGTACTTC CASSQSKETQYF
TRBJ2-3 - - TRBV5-1 TGCGCCAGCAGGGGGCCGGGAACCACAGATACGCAGTATTTT CASRGPGTTDTQYF
TRBJ1-6 once TRBD1 TRBV27 TGTGCCAGCAGGACAGGGATTAATTCACCCCTCCACTTT CASRTGINSPLHF
TRBJ2-7 - - TRBV5-6 TGTGCCAGCAGGGCCGTGGGGAGCGAGCAGTACTTC CASRAVGSEQYF
TRBJ2-3 - - TRBV5-4 TGTGCCAGCAGCTTGCTGGGCACAGATACGCAGTATTTT CASSLLGTDTQYF
TRBJ2-1 - - TRBV27 TGTGCCAGCAGTTTGATAGCCAGTAGAAATGAGCAGTTCTTC CASSLIASRNEQFF
TRBJ2-3 - TRBD2 TRBV4-3 TGCGCCAGCAGCAGAACTAGCGGGGTTTCTGCAGATACGCAGTATTTT CASSRTSGVSADTQYF
TRBJ1-1 - - TRBV5-1 TGCGCCAGCAGCTTGGAGGCGAGGGACACTGAAGCTTTCTTT CASSLEARDTEAFF
TRBJ2-5 - TRBD2 TRBV6-6 TGTGCCAGCAGTTTAGGGACTAGCGGGAGCCAAGAGACCCAGTACTTC CASSLGTSGSQETQYF
TRBJ1-4 - - TRBV5-4 TGTGCCAGCAGCCTGGGACTAGGGGAAAAACTGTTTTTT CASSLGLGEKLFF
TRBJ2-7 - - TRBV4-3 TGCGCCAGCAGCCAAGATGGCAGGCCCGAGCAGTACTTC CASSQDGRPEQYF
TRBJ2-3 - - TRBV19 TGTGCCAGTAGTATGACAGGAGTCCTCACAGATACGCAGTATTTT CASSMTGVLTDTQYF
TRBJ2-3 - - TRBV6-4 TGTGCCAGCAGTGAAACCTACACAGATACGCAGTATTTT CASSETYTDTQYF
TRBJ2-7 - - TRBV7-9 TGTGCCAGCAGCTTAGCGGGCTCCAGGTCCTACGAGCAGTACTTC CASSLAGSRSYEQYF
TRBJ2-7 - - TRBV11-2 TGTGCCAGCAGCCCGGGTAGGAGCGAGCAGTACTTC CASSPGRSEQYF
TRBJ1-6 - - TRBV7-2 TGTGCCAGCAGCTTGGGGGGGCAGGGTAATTCACCCCTCCACTTT CASSLGGQGNSPLHF
TRBJ1-2 medium-sized TRBD1 TRBV6-6 TGTGCCAGCAGTCGGGACAGGGGGCGCCAAGGGGATGGCTACACCTTC CASSRDRGRQGDGYTF
TRBJ1-2 - TRBD1 TRBV6-6 TGTGCCAGCAGTTACATCCGGACAGGAGGCCATGGCTACACCTTC CASSYIRTGGHGYTF
TRBJ2-2 - - TRBV9 TGTGCCAGCAGCCCCCGGGACTTTTCCACCGGGGAGCTGTTTTTT CASSPRDFSTGELFF